This T cell receptor (beta chain) comes out of a study of blood T cell repertoires in COVID-19. As for the study in general: T cells, B-cell-depleted T cells, or PBMCs provided the cDNA or gDNA that served as material.

V was trimmed by 6 bases and J by 0 bases, leaving 18 bases between them. CDR3 length: 17 amino acids. The germline gives CDR1 MDHEN, CDR2 SYDVKM. Original processing notes: Cell counts per sample came from amplifying reference gene primers. Data came from immunoSEQ multiplex PCR; TCRdb stores just in-frame clones and leaves some out. Clonal size and the V and J genes are those of that table, whereas D and trimming came from the DNA. Of 200,000 to 250,000 clones detected, around 80% appear once; the ten largest clones hold 9.7%. A single count supports this clone. What was sequenced was peripheral blood. This clonotype was obtained from a man aged 50 to 59 with active or convalescent COVID-19. The chain couples TRBV28 to TRBJ1-5, with D possibly matching TRBD1 (5 bases). In nucleotides, the CDR3 is TGTGCCAGCAGACCGAAGGCAGGGCCATATAGCAATCAGCCCCAGCATTTT. Translating gives CASRPKAGPYSNQPQHF.